These 6 T cell receptor beta chains share one sample of origin, sequenced in a study of T cells in Graves' hyperthyroidism and ophthalmopathy. What was amplified from RNA transcripts were TCR beta CDR3 regions. HTBI primers were used for first-round RT-PCR of the TCR CDR3. TCRdb re-called the multiplex PCR reads through MiXCR, storing one row per CDR3 protein. The repertoire holds approximately 370,000 distinct CDR3 sequences, 17% seen once, with approximately 30% in the top ten. The source material was blood. All receptors come from a woman younger than 45 with Graves' hyperthyroidism that later progressed to Graves' ophthalmopathy.

This clonotype was picked up one time. V usage is TRBV30 and J usage is TRBJ2-1; D call uncertain. Germline CDR1 GTSNPN, CDR2 SVGIG (reference sequence). V was pared by 1 base and J by 6 bases, with 10 bases between. This CDR3 is built from 13 residues. CDR3 protein: CAWSGINFNEQFF. The CDR3 coding sequence is TGTGCCTGGAGTGGAATAAACTTCAATGAGCAGTTCTTC.

With regard to this clonotype: A much larger clone lies a single base off, so this may be a read error. CDR3 residues: CASSLWNRAYEQCF. DNA for the CDR3: TGTGCCAGCAGCTTATGGAACAGGGCCTACGAGCAGTGCTTC. The rearrangement links TRBV12-3 or TRBV12-4 to TRBJ2-7; weak D call: TRBD1 (6 bases). This CDR3 region has 14 residues.

This clonotype appeared a few times. The CDR3 spells CATSRADRAREQYF. In nucleotides, the CDR3 is TGTGCCACCAGCAGAGCCGACAGGGCTCGGGAGCAGTACTTC. V and J are TRBV15 and TRBJ2-7; 7 bases are a match to TRBD1. V shed 1 base, J shed 7 bases, and the junction held 7 bases outside the gene matches. The germline CDR1 and CDR2 sequences are LNHNV and YYDKDF (reference sequence). CDR3 size: 14 residues.

This clonotype was seen at least ten times. J is TRBJ1-2 and V is TRBV10-3, with TRBD1 identical over 9 bases. V was clipped by 0 bases and J by 7 bases; unmatched bases: 6. There are 15 residues in the CDR3. Germline V gives CDR1 ENHRY, CDR2 SYGVKD. CDR3 in amino acids: CAISESPTGGSGYTF. The CDR3 DNA reads TGTGCCATCAGTGAGTCCCCTACAGGGGGCTCTGGCTACACCTTC.

At least ten counts were recorded for this clonotype. The rearrangement uses TRBV30 and TRBJ2-1, with TRBD2 identical over 7 bases. This CDR3 spans 15 amino acids. V dropped 0 bases and J dropped 6; count of bases not matched to a gene: 8. Germline values: CDR1 GTSNPN, CDR2 SVGIG (reference sequence). The CDR3: CAWSVGGSGGNEQFF. DNA of the CDR3: TGTGCCTGGAGTGTAGGCGGGTCGGGGGGCAATGAGCAGTTCTTC. Supplemented by reference TRBV30 and TRBJ2-1, the full variable domain reads SQTIHQWPATLVQPVGSPLSLECTVEGTSNPNLYWYRQAAGRGLQLLFYSVGIGQISSEVPQNLSASRPQDRQFILSSKKLLLSDSGFYLCAWSVGGSGGNEQFFGPGTRLTVL.

This clonotype was detected ten times or more. In DNA form, the CDR3 reads TGTGCCTGGAGACTCCTAGGGGCGGGTAATTCACCCCTCCACTTT. It codes for CAWRLLGAGNSPLHF. The chain is built from TRBV30 and TRBJ1-6; the D gene is possibly TRBD1 (5 bases). The CDR3 runs to 15 residues. V shed 3 bases and J shed 6 bases, with 15 bases lying between them. CDR1 GTSNPN and CDR2 SVGIG come from the germline V gene (reference sequence). The full variable domain, with the rest looked up from reference TRBV30 and TRBJ1-6, is SQTIHQWPATLVQPVGSPLSLECTVEGTSNPNLYWYRQAAGRGLQLLFYSVGIGQISSEVPQNLSASRPQDRQFILSSKKLLLSDSGFYLCAWRLLGAGNSPLHFGNGTRLTVT.